The rows below give T cell receptor beta chains drawn from one sample of a study of blood T cell repertoires in COVID-19. Some clones are missing from TCRdb's copy, which holds only in-frame ones; the method was immunoSEQ multiplex PCR. The data contain about 180,000 clones, about four fifths of them singletons. Material: peripheral blood. The receptors were gathered from a woman between 65 and 79 years old with COVID-19, enrolled during active disease. CDR3s include the opening cysteine and the closing phenylalanine or tryptophan. The D gene is left open where the match is weak. Clone size is shown for a subset of rows, as once, few, many or a class of expanded clone.

CDR3 protein,CDR3 DNA,CDR3 length,clone size,V gene,D gene,J gene
CASSHGQGTSPLHF,TGTGCCAGCAGCCACGGACAGGGCACTTCACCCCTCCACTTT,14,once,TRBV5-8,TRBD1,TRBJ1-6
CASSLRDRYGEQYF,TGTGCCAGCAGCTTAAGGGACAGGTACGGCGAGCAGTACTTC,14,NA,TRBV7-8,TRBD1,TRBJ2-7
CASRSLQNTQYF,TGTGCCAGCAGGTCTTTACAAAATACGCAGTATTTT,12,NA,TRBV28,NA,TRBJ2-3
CASLKAGINSPLHF,TGTGCCAGCCTAAAGGCAGGGATTAATTCACCCCTCCACTTT,14,NA,TRBV28,NA,TRBJ1-6
CASSLDGDYEQYF,TGCGCCAGCAGCTTGGACGGGGACTACGAGCAGTACTTC,13,NA,TRBV5-1,NA,TRBJ2-7
CASSQFQRAGELFF,TGCGCCAGCAGCCAATTCCAGAGGGCCGGGGAGCTGTTTTTT,14,NA,TRBV4-3,NA,TRBJ2-2
CASSLISVNTEAFF,TGCGCCAGCAGCTTGATCAGCGTGAACACTGAAGCTTTCTTT,14,NA,TRBV5-1,NA,TRBJ1-1
CASSLFRDGELFF,TGTGCCAGCAGTTTATTCCGGGACGGGGAGCTGTTTTTT,13,NA,TRBV12-3/TRBV12-4,NA,TRBJ2-2
CASSPLTGWNTGELFF,TGTGCCAGCAGCCCCCTAACGGGGTGGAACACCGGGGAGCTGTTTTTT,16,NA,TRBV9,NA,TRBJ2-2
CASSDPGVGASGQFF,TGTGCCAGCAGTGATCCTGGGGTAGGGGCATCGGGGCAGTTCTTC,15,once,TRBV6-1,NA,TRBJ2-1
CSVVVAGGTDTQYF,TGCAGCGTTGTGGTAGCGGGAGGCACAGATACGCAGTATTTT,14,NA,TRBV29-1,TRBD2,TRBJ2-3
CASSLTGVEPQHF,TGTGCCAGCAGTTTAACGGGGGTCGAGCCCCAGCATTTT,13,NA,TRBV27,NA,TRBJ1-5
CASSLGQGAAEQYF,TGTGCCAGTAGTCTCGGACAGGGGGCCGCCGAGCAGTACTTC,14,NA,TRBV19,TRBD1,TRBJ2-7
CASQPTWGVGNTIYF,TGTGCCAGCCAGCCAACATGGGGGGTTGGAAACACCATATATTTT,15,NA,TRBV7-8,NA,TRBJ1-3
CASGTGYYEQYF,TGTGCCAGTGGGACAGGGTACTACGAGCAGTACTTC,12,NA,TRBV19,TRBD1,TRBJ2-7
CASSLDSYTEAFF,TGTGCCAGCAGTTTAGACAGTTACACTGAAGCTTTCTTT,13,NA,TRBV12-3/TRBV12-4,NA,TRBJ1-1
CASMIAGYNEQFF,TGTGCCAGCATGATAGCGGGCTACAATGAGCAGTTCTTC,13,NA,TRBV28,TRBD2,TRBJ2-1
CASSLTSGRNTGELFF,TGTGCCAGCAGCTTAACTAGCGGGCGGAACACCGGGGAGCTGTTTTTT,16,NA,TRBV7-3,TRBD2,TRBJ2-2
CASSLVSSYNEQFF,TGTGCCAGCAGCTTAGTGAGCTCCTACAATGAGCAGTTCTTC,14,once,TRBV7-2,NA,TRBJ2-1
CASSLGQGGYTF,TGTGCCAGCAGCCTGGGACAGGGTGGCTACACCTTC,12,NA,TRBV3-1/TRBV3-2,TRBD1,TRBJ1-2
CASSHLSGRAVVVSDTQYF,TGCGCCAGCAGCCACCTTAGCGGGAGGGCCGTCGTGGTCTCAGATACGCAGTATTTT,19,NA,TRBV5-1,TRBD2,TRBJ2-3
CASSHWTGSENEQFF,TGTGCCAGCAGCCACTGGACAGGGTCAGAGAATGAGCAGTTCTTC,15,NA,TRBV7-8,TRBD1,TRBJ2-1
CASSFRVMNTEAFF,TGTGCCAGCAGCTTCAGGGTTATGAACACTGAAGCTTTCTTT,14,NA,TRBV5-6,NA,TRBJ1-1
CASSSLGLAGGHEQYF,TGTGCCAGCAGCTCCCTCGGACTAGCGGGAGGTCACGAGCAGTACTTC,16,NA,TRBV27,TRBD2,TRBJ2-7
CATTVDRNTEAFF,TGTGCCACCACCGTAGACAGGAACACTGAAGCTTTCTTT,13,once,TRBV10-3,NA,TRBJ1-1
CASSELGTRNTGELFF,TGTGCCAGCAGTGAATTGGGGACTAGGAACACCGGGGAGCTGTTTTTT,16,NA,TRBV2,TRBD2,TRBJ2-2
CASSLGGTGKYYEQYF,TGTGCCAGCAGCTTAGGTGGGACAGGGAAATACTACGAGCAGTACTTC,16,NA,TRBV11-3,TRBD1,TRBJ2-7
CASRNSGSGNTIYF,TGTGCCAGCCGCAATTCGGGGAGTGGAAACACCATATATTTT,14,NA,TRBV27,NA,TRBJ1-3
CASSLTAGGRNQPQHF,TGTGCCAGCAGCTTAACGGCAGGGGGCCGCAATCAGCCCCAGCATTTT,16,NA,TRBV7-2,TRBD1,TRBJ1-5
CASSVRTSGSTDTQYF,TGTGCCAGTAGTGTCCGGACTAGCGGAAGCACAGATACGCAGTATTTT,16,NA,TRBV19,TRBD2,TRBJ2-3
CASRSQGGSNQPQHF,TGTGCCAGCAGATCACAGGGTGGCAGCAATCAGCCCCAGCATTTT,15,NA,TRBV2,NA,TRBJ1-5
CASSILTGIGADTQYF,TGTGCCAGCAGCATCCTGACAGGGATCGGTGCAGATACGCAGTATTTT,16,NA,TRBV7-9,TRBD1,TRBJ2-3
CASSSFSGRITDTQYF,TGTGCCAGTAGCTCCTTTAGCGGGAGAATCACAGATACGCAGTATTTT,16,NA,TRBV19,TRBD2,TRBJ2-3
CASSARAEAFF,TGTGCCAGCTCAGCACGCGCTGAAGCTTTCTTT,11,NA,TRBV18,NA,TRBJ1-1
CASSYQAGLLSYEQYF,TGTGCCAGCAGTTATCAAGCGGGACTACTCTCCTACGAGCAGTACTTC,16,NA,TRBV6-2/TRBV6-3,TRBD2,TRBJ2-7
CASRPKTSGTYEQYF,TGTGCCAGCAGACCGAAGACTAGCGGGACCTACGAGCAGTACTTC,15,NA,TRBV27,TRBD2,TRBJ2-7
CATQSNYGYTF,TGTGCCACCCAGTCTAACTATGGCTACACCTTC,11,NA,TRBV5-4,NA,TRBJ1-2
CASSLRVETQYF,TGTGCCAGCAGCTTGCGTGTGGAGACCCAGTACTTC,12,NA,TRBV5-6,NA,TRBJ2-5
CASSETAGGTGELFF,TGCGCCAGCAGTGAGACGGCAGGGGGGACCGGGGAGCTGTTTTTT,15,NA,TRBV10-1,NA,TRBJ2-2
CASSRTGFATDTQYF,TGTGCCAGCAGCCGGACAGGGTTCGCCACAGATACGCAGTATTTT,15,NA,TRBV7-9,TRBD1,TRBJ2-3
CASSQEAGTAYGYTF,TGTGCCAGCAGCCAAGAAGCGGGGACGGCCTATGGCTACACCTTC,15,NA,TRBV4-2,NA,TRBJ1-2
CSILDLETQYF,TGCAGCATACTAGATTTAGAGACCCAGTACTTC,11,few,TRBV29-1,NA,TRBJ2-5
CASSTSGKGNLPEAFF,TGTGCCAGCTCAACCTCAGGGAAAGGAAACCTCCCTGAAGCTTTCTTT,16,NA,TRBV18,NA,TRBJ1-1
CASSVSTGNTEAFF,TGTGCCAGCAGCGTAAGCACAGGGAACACTGAAGCTTTCTTT,14,NA,TRBV9,NA,TRBJ1-1
CASSASLQGEKLFF,TGTGCCAGCAGCGCTTCCCTACAGGGGGAAAAACTGTTTTTT,14,NA,TRBV2,TRBD1,TRBJ1-4
CASSLQGNTEAFF,TGTGCCAGCAGTCTCCAGGGGAACACTGAAGCTTTCTTT,13,NA,TRBV7-3,NA,TRBJ1-1
CASSQRQGLTDTQYF,TGTGCCAGCAGCCAAAGGCAGGGTTTAACAGATACGCAGTATTTT,15,NA,TRBV5-5,NA,TRBJ2-3